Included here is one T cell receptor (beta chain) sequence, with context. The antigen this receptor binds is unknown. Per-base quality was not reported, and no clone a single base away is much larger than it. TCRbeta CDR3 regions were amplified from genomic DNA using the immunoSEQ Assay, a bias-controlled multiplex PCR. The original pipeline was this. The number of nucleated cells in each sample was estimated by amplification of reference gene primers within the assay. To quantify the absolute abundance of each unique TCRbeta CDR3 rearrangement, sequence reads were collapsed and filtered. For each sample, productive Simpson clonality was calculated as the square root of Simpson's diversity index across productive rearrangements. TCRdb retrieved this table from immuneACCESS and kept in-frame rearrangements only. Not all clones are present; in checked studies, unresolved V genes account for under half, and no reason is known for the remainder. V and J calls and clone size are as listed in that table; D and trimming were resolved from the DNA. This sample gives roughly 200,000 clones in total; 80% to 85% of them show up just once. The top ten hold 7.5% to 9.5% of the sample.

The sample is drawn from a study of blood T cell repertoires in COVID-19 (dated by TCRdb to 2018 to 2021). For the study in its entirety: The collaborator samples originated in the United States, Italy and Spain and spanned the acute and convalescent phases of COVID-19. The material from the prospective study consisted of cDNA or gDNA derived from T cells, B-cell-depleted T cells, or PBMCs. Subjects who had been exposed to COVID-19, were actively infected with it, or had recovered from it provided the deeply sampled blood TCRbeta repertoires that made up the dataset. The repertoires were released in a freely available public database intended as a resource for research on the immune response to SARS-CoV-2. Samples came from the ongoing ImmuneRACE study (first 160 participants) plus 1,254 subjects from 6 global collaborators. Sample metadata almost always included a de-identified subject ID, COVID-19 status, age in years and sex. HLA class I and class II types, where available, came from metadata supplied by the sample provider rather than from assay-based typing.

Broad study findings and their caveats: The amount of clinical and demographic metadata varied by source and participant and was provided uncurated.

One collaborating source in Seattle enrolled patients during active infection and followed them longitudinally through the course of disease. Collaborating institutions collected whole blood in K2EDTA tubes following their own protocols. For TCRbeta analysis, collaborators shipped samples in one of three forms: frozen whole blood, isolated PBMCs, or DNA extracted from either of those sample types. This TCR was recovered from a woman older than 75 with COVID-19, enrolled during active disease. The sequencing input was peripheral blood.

The nucleotides are TGTGCCAGCAGTGTCCCCGTACCGGGACAGGGTTTTAATTGGGATACCTACGAGCAGTACTTC. Its translation is CASSVPVPGQGFNWDTYEQYF. This chain is built from TRBV2 and TRBJ2-7, with 9 junctional bases fitting TRBD1. CDR1 and CDR2, per the germline V gene, are SNHLY and FYNNEI. Measured from the cysteine to the phenylalanine, the CDR3 is 21 residues long. Only CDR3 DNA remains: 63 bases, in frame from the first base. The germline V and J ends show losses of 4 bases and 2 bases respectively, and no gene match explains 24 bases of the junction.